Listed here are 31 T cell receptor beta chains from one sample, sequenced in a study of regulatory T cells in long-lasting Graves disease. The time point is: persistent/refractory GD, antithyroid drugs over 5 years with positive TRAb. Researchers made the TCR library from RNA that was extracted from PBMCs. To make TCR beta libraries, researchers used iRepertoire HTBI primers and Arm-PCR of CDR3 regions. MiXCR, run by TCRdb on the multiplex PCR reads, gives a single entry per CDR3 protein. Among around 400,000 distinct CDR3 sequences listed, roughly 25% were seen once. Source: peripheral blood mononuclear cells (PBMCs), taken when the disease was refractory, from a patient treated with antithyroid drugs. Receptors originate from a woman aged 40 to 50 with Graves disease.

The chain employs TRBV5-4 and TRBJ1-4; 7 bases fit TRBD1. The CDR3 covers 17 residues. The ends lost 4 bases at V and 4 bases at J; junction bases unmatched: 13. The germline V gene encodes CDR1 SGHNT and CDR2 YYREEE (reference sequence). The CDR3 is CASSDADRDLGNEKLFF. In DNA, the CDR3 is TGTGCCAGCAGCGACGCCGACAGGGATCTCGGTAATGAAAAACTGTTTTTT.

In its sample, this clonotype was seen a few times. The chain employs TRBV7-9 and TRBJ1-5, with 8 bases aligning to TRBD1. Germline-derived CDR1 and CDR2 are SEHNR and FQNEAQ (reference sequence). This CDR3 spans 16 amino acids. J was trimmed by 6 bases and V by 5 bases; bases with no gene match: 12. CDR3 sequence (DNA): TGTGCCAGCAGCAAAGGACAGGGATGGACCCTTCAGCCCCAGCATTTT. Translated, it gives CASSKGQGWTLQPQHF.

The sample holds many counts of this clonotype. This chain's CDR3 is CASSSPGGRQAFF. For the CDR3, the DNA is TGTGCCAGCAGCTCCCCCGGCGGGAGGCAAGCTTTCTTT. V and J are TRBV11-2 and TRBJ1-1; D is unclear. Germline V gene lookup returns CDR1 SGHAT and CDR2 FQNNGV. The germline V and J ends were trimmed by 4 bases and 9 bases, with 15 bases remaining between them. This CDR3 spans 13 amino acids. Based on the CDR3 plus reference TRBV11-2 and TRBJ1-1, the full variable domain is EAGVAQSPRYKIIEKRQSVAFWCNPISGHATLYWYQQILGQGPKLLIQFQNNGVVDDSQLPKDRFSAERLKGVDSTLKIQPAKLEDSAVYLCASSSPGGRQAFFGQGTRLTVV.

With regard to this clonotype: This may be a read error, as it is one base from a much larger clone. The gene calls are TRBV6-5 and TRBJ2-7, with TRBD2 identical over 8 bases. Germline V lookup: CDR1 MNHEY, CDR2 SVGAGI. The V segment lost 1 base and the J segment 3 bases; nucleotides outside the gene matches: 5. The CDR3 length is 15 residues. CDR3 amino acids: CASSYLTSAFYEQYF. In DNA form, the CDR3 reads TGTGCCAGCAGTTACTTGACTAGCGCGTTCTACGAGCAGTACTTC.

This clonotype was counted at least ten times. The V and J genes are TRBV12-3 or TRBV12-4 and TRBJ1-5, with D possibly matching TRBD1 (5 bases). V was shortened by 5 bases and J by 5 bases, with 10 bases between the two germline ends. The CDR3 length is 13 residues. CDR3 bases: TGTGCCAGCAGTCGGACAAGCGATCAGCCCCAGCATTTT. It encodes CASSRTSDQPQHF.

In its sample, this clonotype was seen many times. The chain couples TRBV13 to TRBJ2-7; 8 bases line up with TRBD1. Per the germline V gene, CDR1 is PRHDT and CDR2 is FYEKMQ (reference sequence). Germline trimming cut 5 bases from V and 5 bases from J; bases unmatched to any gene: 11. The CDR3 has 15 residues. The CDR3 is CASSLPLTGDDEQYF. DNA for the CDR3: TGTGCCAGCAGCCTACCCCTGACAGGGGACGACGAGCAGTACTTC. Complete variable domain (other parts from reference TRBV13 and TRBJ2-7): AAGVIQSPRHLIKEKRETATLKCYPIPRHDTVYWYQQGPGQDPQFLISFYEKMQSDKGSIPDRFSAQQFSDYHSELNMSSLELGDSALYFCASSLPLTGDDEQYFGPGTRLTVT.

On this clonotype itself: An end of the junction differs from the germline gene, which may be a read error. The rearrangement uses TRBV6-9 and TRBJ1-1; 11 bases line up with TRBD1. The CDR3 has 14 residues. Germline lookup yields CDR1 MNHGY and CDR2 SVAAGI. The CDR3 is CASSYWTGGEEASF. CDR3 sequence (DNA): TGTGCCAGCAGTTATTGGACAGGGGGCGAGGAAGCTTCCTTT.

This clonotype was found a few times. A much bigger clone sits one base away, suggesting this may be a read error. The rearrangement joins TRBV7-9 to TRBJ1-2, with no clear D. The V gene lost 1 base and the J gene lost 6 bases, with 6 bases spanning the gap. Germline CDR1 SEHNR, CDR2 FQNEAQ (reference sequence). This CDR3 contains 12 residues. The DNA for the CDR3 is TGTGCCAGCAGCTTAGAACCGGATGGCTACACCTTC. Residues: CASSLEPDGYTF.

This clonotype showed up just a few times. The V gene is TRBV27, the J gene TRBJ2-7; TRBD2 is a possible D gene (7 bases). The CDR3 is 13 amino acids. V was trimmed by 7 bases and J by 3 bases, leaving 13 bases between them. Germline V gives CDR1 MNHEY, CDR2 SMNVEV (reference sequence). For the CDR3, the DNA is TGTGCCAGCAAGGAGGGAGGGGGCTACGAGCAGTACTTC. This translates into CASKEGGGYEQYF.

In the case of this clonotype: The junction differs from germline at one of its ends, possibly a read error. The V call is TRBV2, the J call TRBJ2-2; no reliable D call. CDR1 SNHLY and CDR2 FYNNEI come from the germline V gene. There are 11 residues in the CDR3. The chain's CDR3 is CASKRTGELFF. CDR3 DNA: TGTGCCAGCAAGAGGACCGGTGAGCTGTTTTTT.

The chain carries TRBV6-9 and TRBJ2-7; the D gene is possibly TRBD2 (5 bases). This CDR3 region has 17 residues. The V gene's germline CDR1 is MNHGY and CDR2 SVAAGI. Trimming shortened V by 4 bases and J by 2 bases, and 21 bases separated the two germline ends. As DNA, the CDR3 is TGTGCCAGCAGTTCGCTATACCCCAGCGGAGCCCCCTACGAGCAGTACTTC. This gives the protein CASSSLYPSGAPYEQYF.

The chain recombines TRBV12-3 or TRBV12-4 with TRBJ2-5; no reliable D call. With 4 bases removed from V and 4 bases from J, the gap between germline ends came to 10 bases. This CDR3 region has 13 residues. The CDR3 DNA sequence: TGTGCCAGCAGTTCTCCGGATGCAGAGACCCAGTACTTC. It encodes CASSSPDAETQYF.

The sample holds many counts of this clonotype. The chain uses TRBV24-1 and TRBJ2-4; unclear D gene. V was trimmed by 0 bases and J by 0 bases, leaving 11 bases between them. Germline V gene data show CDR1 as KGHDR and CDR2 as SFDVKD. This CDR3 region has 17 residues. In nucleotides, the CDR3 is TGTGCCACCAGTGATTTGCCCGCCCGCTTAGCCAAAAACATTCAGTACTTC. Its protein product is CATSDLPARLAKNIQYF.

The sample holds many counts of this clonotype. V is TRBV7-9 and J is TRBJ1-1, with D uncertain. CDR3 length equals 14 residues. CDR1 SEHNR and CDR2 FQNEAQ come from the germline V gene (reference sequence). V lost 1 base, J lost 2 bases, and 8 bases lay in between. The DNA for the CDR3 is TGTGCCAGCAGCTTAGTCCAGGTAAACACTGAAGCTTTCTTT. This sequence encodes CASSLVQVNTEAFF. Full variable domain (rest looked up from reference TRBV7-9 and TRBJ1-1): DTGVSQNPRHKITKRGQNVTFRCDPISEHNRLYWYRQTLGQGPEFLTYFQNEAQLEKSRLLSDRFSAERPKGSFSTLEIQRTEQGDSAMYLCASSLVQVNTEAFFGQGTRLTVV.

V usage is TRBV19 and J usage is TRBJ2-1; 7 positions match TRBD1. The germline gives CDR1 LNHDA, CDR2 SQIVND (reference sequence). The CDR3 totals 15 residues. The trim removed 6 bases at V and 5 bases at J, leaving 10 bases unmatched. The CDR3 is CASSFTGQQHNEQFF. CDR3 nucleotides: TGTGCCAGTAGCTTTACGGGACAGCAACACAATGAGCAGTTCTTC.

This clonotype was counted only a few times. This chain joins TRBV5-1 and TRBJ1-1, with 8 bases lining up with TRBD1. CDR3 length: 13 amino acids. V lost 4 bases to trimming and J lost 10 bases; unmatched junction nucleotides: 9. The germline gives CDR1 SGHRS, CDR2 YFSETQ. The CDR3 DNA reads TGCGCCAGCAGCCCCTCCGGACAGGGCACAGCTTTCTTT. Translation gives CASSPSGQGTAFF.

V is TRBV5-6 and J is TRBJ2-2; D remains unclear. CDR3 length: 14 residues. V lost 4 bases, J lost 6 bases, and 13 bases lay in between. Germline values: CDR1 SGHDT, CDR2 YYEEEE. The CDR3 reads CASSQDFSSGELFF. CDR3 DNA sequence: TGTGCCAGCAGCCAAGACTTTAGTTCCGGGGAGCTGTTTTTT.

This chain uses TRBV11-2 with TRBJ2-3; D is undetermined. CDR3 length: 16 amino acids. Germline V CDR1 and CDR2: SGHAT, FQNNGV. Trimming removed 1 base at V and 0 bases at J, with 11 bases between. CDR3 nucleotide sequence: TGTGCCAGCAGCTTAGTCCGGCAATCTAGCACAGATACGCAGTATTTT. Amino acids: CASSLVRQSSTDTQYF.

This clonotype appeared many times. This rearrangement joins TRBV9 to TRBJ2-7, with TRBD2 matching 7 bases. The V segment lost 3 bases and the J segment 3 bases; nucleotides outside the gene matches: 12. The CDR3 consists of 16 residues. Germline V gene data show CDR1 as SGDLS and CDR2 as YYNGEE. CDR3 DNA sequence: TGTGCCAGCAGCGGCGGGGGAATAGCCCTTGGCTACGAGCAGTACTTC. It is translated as CASSGGGIALGYEQYF.

DNA of the CDR3: TGCAGTGCTAGACCTAAAGGGACCGCCTGGACCTATGGCTACACCTTC. This gives the protein CSARPKGTAWTYGYTF. This sequence joins TRBV20-1 and TRBJ1-2, with a tentative D call TRBD1 (5 bases). Trimming stripped 2 bases from V and 4 bases from J, with 20 bases between. This CDR3 spans 16 amino acids. Looked up from germline, CDR1 is DFQATT and CDR2 is SNEGSKA (reference sequence).

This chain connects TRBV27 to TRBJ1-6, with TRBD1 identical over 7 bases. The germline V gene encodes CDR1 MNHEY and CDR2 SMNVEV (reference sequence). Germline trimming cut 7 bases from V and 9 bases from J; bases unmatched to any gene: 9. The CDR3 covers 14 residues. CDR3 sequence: CASTPWQGVSPLHF. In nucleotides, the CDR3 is TGTGCCAGCACCCCCTGGCAGGGGGTTTCACCCCTCCACTTT.

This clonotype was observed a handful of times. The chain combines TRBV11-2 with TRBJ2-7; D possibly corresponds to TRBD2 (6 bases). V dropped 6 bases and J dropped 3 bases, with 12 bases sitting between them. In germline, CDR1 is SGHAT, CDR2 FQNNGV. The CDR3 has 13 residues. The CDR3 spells CASRGGFGYEQYF. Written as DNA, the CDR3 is TGTGCCAGCAGGGGGGGATTTGGCTACGAGCAGTACTTC.

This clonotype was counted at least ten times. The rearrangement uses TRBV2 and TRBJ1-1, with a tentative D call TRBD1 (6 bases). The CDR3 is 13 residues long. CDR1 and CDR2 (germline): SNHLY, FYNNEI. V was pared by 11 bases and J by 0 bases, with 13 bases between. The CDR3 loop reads CAGYRAMNTEAFF. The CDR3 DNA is TGTGCCGGCTACAGGGCCATGAACACTGAAGCTTTCTTT.

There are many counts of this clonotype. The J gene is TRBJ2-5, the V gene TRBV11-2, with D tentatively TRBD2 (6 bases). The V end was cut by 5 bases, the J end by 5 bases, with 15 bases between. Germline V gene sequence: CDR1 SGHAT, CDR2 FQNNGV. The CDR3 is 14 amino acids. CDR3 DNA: TGTGCCAGCAGCCCCACGGGGGTCCCGGAGACCCAGTACTTC. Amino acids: CASSPTGVPETQYF.

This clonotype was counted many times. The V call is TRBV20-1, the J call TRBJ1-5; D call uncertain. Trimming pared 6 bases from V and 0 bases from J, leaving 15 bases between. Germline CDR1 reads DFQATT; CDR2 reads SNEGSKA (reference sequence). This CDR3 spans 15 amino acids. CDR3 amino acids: CSAHQFGNSNQPQHF. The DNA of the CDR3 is TGCAGTGCCCACCAATTCGGCAATAGCAATCAGCCCCAGCATTTT.

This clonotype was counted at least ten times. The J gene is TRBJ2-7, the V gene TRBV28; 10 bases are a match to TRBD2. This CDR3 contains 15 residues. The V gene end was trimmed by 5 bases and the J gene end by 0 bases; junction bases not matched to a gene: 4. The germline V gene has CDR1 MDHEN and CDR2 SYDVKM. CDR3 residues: CASSTEREGSYEQYF. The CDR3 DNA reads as TGTGCCAGCAGTACCGAGCGGGAGGGCTCCTACGAGCAGTACTTC. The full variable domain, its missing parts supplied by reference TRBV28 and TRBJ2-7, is DVKVTQSSRYLVKRTGEKVFLECVQDMDHENMFWYRQDPGLGLRLIYFSYDVKMKEKGDIPEGYSVSREKKERFSLILESASTNQTSMYLCASSTEREGSYEQYFGPGTRLTVT.

The CDR3 sequence is CASSTGTAYTEAFF. The CDR3 DNA sequence: TGTGCCAGCAGTACCGGGACAGCCTACACTGAAGCTTTCTTT. The rearrangement links TRBV12-3 or TRBV12-4 to TRBJ1-1, with 7 bases aligning to TRBD1. The length of the CDR3 is 14 residues. V shed 5 bases and J 3 bases; nucleotides not matched to a gene: 6.

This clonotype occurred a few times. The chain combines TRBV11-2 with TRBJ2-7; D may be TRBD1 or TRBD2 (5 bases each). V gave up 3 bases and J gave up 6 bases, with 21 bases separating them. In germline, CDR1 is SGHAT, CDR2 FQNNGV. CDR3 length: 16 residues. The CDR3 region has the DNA TGTGCCAGCAGCTTGGTGAACGGGGCGCGACGGAGCGAGCAGTACTTC. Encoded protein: CASSLVNGARRSEQYF.

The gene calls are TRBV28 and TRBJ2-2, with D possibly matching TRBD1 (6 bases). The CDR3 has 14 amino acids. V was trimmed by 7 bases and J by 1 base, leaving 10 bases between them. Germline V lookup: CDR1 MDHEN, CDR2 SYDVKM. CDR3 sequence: CASNLTGNTGELFF. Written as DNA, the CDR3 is TGTGCCAGCAATCTGACAGGGAACACCGGGGAGCTGTTTTTT.

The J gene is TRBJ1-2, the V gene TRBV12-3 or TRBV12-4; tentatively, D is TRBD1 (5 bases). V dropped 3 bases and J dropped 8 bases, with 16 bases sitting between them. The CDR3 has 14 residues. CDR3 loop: CASSFGTQGRGYTF. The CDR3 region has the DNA TGTGCCAGCAGTTTCGGGACCCAAGGGCGAGGCTACACCTTC.

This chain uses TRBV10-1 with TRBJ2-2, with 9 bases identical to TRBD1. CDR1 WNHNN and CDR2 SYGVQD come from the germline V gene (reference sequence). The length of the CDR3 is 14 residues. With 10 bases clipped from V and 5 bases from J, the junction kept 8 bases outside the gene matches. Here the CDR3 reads CATSGTGRTGELFF. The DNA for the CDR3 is TGCGCCACCTCGGGGACAGGGCGGACCGGGGAGCTGTTTTTT.